This is a list of T cell receptor beta chains from one sample in a study of CD8 T cells in Susac syndrome. TCRdb itself ran the immunoSEQ multiplex PCR reads through MiXCR, one entry per CDR3 protein. The profile shows approximately 200,000 distinct CDR3 sequences, 95% of them singletons. Sequenced sample: CD4+ T cells from PBMCs. Receptors were obtained from a human donor with multiple sclerosis. The CDR3 runs from the conserved cysteine through the conserved F or W. D genes are given only for firm matches. For some rows the clone size is stated as once, few or many, or as a class when expanded; others skip it.

TRBV20-1	.	.	TRBJ2-1	TGCAGTGATGGGGACCTATACAATGAGCAGTTCTTC	CSDGDLYNEQFF
TRBV15	.	.	TRBJ1-1	TGTGCCACCAGCCTCACCTGGGAGGCTGAAGCTTTCTTT	CATSLTWEAEAFF
TRBV12-3/TRBV12-4	.	.	TRBJ1-2	TGTGCCAGCAGTGTAACTAGGGAGAGGGGCTACACCTTC	CASSVTRERGYTF
TRBV9	.	.	TRBJ1-5	TGTGCCAGCAGCGCGGGGACGGACCAGCCCCAGCATTTT	CASSAGTDQPQHF
TRBV30	.	.	TRBJ1-2	TGTGCCTGGAGTTCCAGAACAGGGAAGGCTAACTATGGCTACACCTTC	CAWSSRTGKANYGYTF
TRBV2	.	.	TRBJ1-2	TGTGCCAGCAGTGAAGATTCAGACCGTTATGGCTACACCTTC	CASSEDSDRYGYTF
TRBV7-8	.	.	TRBJ1-5	TGTGCCAGCAGCGCCCGGGACCCTAGCAATCAGCCCCAGCATTTT	CASSARDPSNQPQHF
TRBV20-1	.	TRBD2	TRBJ2-3	TGCAGTGCTAGAGGACTAGCGGGGCAGAGCACAGATACGCAGTATTTT	CSARGLAGQSTDTQYF
TRBV12-3/TRBV12-4	.	.	TRBJ1-1	TGTGCCAGCAGTTTCGGGGGAACTGAAGCTTTCTTT	CASSFGGTEAFF
TRBV15	.	TRBD2	TRBJ2-1	TGTGCCACCAGCAGAGAGGGACTAGCTAGTGGTGAGCAGTTCTTC	CATSREGLASGEQFF
TRBV20-1	.	.	TRBJ2-3	TGCAGTGCCCAGGGGGGTACAGATACGCAGTATTTT	CSAQGGTDTQYF
TRBV7-2	.	.	TRBJ2-1	TGTGCCAGCAGCTCCCCAGCGGGCCGCAATGAGCAGTTCTTC	CASSSPAGRNEQFF
TRBV2	few	.	TRBJ2-7	TGTGCCAGCAGTGCTCTCTACGAGCAGTACTTC	CASSALYEQYF
TRBV20-1	.	TRBD2	TRBJ2-5	TGCAGTGCGCTTCTAGCGGGGAAAGAGACCCAGTACTTC	CSALLAGKETQYF
TRBV9	.	.	TRBJ2-3	TGTGCCAGCAGCCCCTTGGATACGCAGTATTTT	CASSPLDTQYF
TRBV20-1	.	.	TRBJ2-7	TGCAGTGCTAGCCCAGGGGCCTTCTCCTACGAGCAGTACTTC	CSASPGAFSYEQYF
TRBV27	.	.	TRBJ2-4	TGTGCCAGCAGTTCGCGACACATTCAGTACTTC	CASSSRHIQYF
TRBV15	.	TRBD2	TRBJ2-1	TGTGCCACCAGCAGAACTAGCGGGGGATACAATGAGCAGTTCTTC	CATSRTSGGYNEQFF
TRBV29-1	.	.	TRBJ1-2	TGCAGCGTTGAAGGGGTTCGAGGTCAGGGCGTCGATGGCTACACCTTC	CSVEGVRGQGVDGYTF
TRBV9	.	TRBD1	TRBJ1-6	TGTGCCAGCAGCCCGGGGACAGGGGGCGGATCACCCCTCCACTTT	CASSPGTGGGSPLHF
TRBV20-1	.	TRBD2	TRBJ2-1	TGCAGTGTAGTCCTAGCGGCATACAATGAGCAGTTCTTC	CSVVLAAYNEQFF
TRBV20-1	.	.	TRBJ1-5	TGCAGTGCTAGAGATCTTAGTTATAGCAATCAGCCCCAGCATTTT	CSARDLSYSNQPQHF
TRBV9	.	.	TRBJ1-1	TGTGCCAGCAGCCGGGACGGGGGTGAAGCTTTCTTT	CASSRDGGEAFF
TRBV30	.	TRBD2	TRBJ2-5	TGTGCCTGGAGTCCGGGAGGGCGATGGGGGACCCAGTACTTC	CAWSPGGRWGTQYF
TRBV12-3/TRBV12-4	.	.	TRBJ2-5	TGTGCCGTAGGGCAGGGTGAGGGGACCCAGTACTTC	CAVGQGEGTQYF
TRBV9	once	TRBD1	TRBJ2-1	TGTGCCAGCAGCGCGAGGACAGGGGCCTCCACCTACAATGAGCAGTTCTTC	CASSARTGASTYNEQFF
TRBV9	.	TRBD1	TRBJ1-2	TGTGCCAGCAGCGTAGGAGGGGGCAGGGGCTACACCTTC	CASSVGGGRGYTF
TRBV20-1	.	TRBD2	TRBJ2-7	TGCAGTGCTCCTCGGACTAGCGGGGGGGAGCAGCAGTACTTC	CSAPRTSGGEQQYF
TRBV5-1	.	TRBD2	TRBJ2-1	TGCGCCAGCAGGGAGAGCGGGGCGCTACAGAATGAGCAGTTCTTC	CASRESGALQNEQFF
TRBV20-1	.	TRBD2	TRBJ2-5	TGCAGTGCTCGAGGACTAGCGGCTCACCAAGAGACCCAGTACTTC	CSARGLAAHQETQYF
TRBV3-1	.	.	TRBJ2-3	TGTGCCAGCAGCCAAGAAAGAAGAGATACGCAGTATTTT	CASSQERRDTQYF
TRBV20-1	.	.	TRBJ1-4	TGCAGTGCTAGAGATCCAAGGGGTGATGAAAAACTGTTTTTT	CSARDPRGDEKLFF
TRBV7-2	.	.	TRBJ2-5	TGTGCCAGCAGCGGCAGAGCTCAAGAGACCCAGTACTTC	CASSGRAQETQYF
TRBV12-3/TRBV12-4	.	.	TRBJ2-7	TGTGCCAGCAGTTTCCTGATAGCGTATGAGCAGTACTTC	CASSFLIAYEQYF
TRBV7-6	.	TRBD1	TRBJ1-6	TGTGCCAGCAGCCTAGTAGGGGACAGACCGTATTCACCCCTCCACTTT	CASSLVGDRPYSPLHF
TRBV9	.	TRBD2	TRBJ2-3	TGTGCCAGCAGCCCTAGCGGGGGGGCCCTTACGCAGTATTTT	CASSPSGGALTQYF
TRBV10-1	.	.	TRBJ2-1	TGCGCCAGCAGTGAAGGCAGGTCGAACAATGAGCAGTTCTTC	CASSEGRSNNEQFF
TRBV6-6	.	.	TRBJ2-1	TGTGCCAGCAGTTATTCAGTGAGGGAGTTCTTC	CASSYSVREFF